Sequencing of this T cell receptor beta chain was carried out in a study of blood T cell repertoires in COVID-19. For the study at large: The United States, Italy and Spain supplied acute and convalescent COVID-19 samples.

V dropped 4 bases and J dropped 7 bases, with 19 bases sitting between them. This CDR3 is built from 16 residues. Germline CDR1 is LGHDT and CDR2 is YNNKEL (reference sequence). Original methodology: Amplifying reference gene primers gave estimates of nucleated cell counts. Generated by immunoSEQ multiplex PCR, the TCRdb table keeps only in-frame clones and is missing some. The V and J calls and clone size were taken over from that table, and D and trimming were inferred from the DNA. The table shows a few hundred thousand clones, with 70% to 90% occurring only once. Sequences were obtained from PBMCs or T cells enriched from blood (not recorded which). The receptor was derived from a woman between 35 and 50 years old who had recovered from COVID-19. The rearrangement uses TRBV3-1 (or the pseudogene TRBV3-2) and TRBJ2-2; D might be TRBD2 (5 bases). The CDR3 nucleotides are TGTGCCAGCAGCCGTACGCGTGGGAGAACGGTCGGGGAGCTGTTTTTT. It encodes CASSRTRGRTVGELFF.